The clone carrying this T cell receptor beta chain was detected only a few times. Its antigen remains unidentified. This record belongs to a study of blood T cells in healthy people across ages. Study-wide results and caveats: Researchers said unsorted PBMCs prevented a conclusive naive versus antigen-experienced comparison.

PCR was performed a second time for roughly 6 to 12 cycles using a sample-barcoded 5' primer and a J-beta primer mix. Using its own MiXCR run on the 5' RACE reads, TCRdb lists one record per CDR3 protein. The sample has approximately 1,700,000 distinct CDR3 sequences, approximately 40% seen once. The CDR3 has 14 amino acids. Trimming removed 0 bases from V and 10 bases from J, with 15 bases in between. Germline CDR1 and CDR2: LGHNA and YSLEER. The source is a human donor in good health. Sequenced sample: blood. The V and J genes are TRBV4-3 and TRBJ1-2; TRBD1 might be the D (5 bases). The CDR3 loop is CASSQDRRRGAYTF. CDR3 bases: TGCGCCAGCAGCCAAGATCGTCGCCGCGGGGCCTACACCTTC.